A selection of T cell receptor beta chains follows, all from one sample in a study of T cells in localized non-small cell lung cancer. Measured with immunoSEQ multiplex PCR; TCRdb has only the in-frame clones, and not every one. The repertoire has roughly 4,100 clones, roughly two fifths of them found once; the top ten carry roughly 6.2%. The source material was lung tumor tissue, sampled before any cancer treatment. The receptors stem from a woman aged 40-70 years with stage I lung adenocarcinoma. The CDR3 runs from the conserved cysteine through the conserved F or W. D genes are given only for firm matches. Clone size is shown for a subset of rows, as once, few, many or a class of expanded clone.

DNA: TGTGCCAGCAGTGAGGGGACAGGACCCCTCACTGAAGCTTTCTTT
CDR3: CASSEGTGPLTEAFF
J: TRBJ1-1
size: few
D: TRBD1
V: TRBV6-7

DNA: TGTGCCAGCAGCTTAGTCGCCGTGAACACTGAAGCTTTCTTT
CDR3: CASSLVAVNTEAFF
J: TRBJ1-1
size: -
D: -
V: TRBV11-3

DNA: TGTGCCAGCAGCGTAGCTATCGGTGAAAAACTGTTTTTT
CDR3: CASSVAIGEKLFF
J: TRBJ1-4
size: -
D: -
V: TRBV9

DNA: TGTGCCAGCAGCTTGACAGCCCACATGAACACTGAAGCTTTCTTT
CDR3: CASSLTAHMNTEAFF
J: TRBJ1-1
size: medium-sized
D: -
V: TRBV11-3

DNA: TGTGCCAGCAGCCCAAACAGGGGAAGCTTGGATGAGCAGTTCTTC
CDR3: CASSPNRGSLDEQFF
J: TRBJ2-1
size: few
D: TRBD1
V: TRBV11-3

DNA: TGTGCCATCAGTTCGGGGACTAGCGGCCGAAGCTCCTACAATGAGCAGTTCTTC
CDR3: CAISSGTSGRSSYNEQFF
J: TRBJ2-1
size: -
D: TRBD2
V: TRBV10-3

DNA: TGTGCCAGCAGGAGAGACAGGGGGAACACTGAAGCTTTCTTT
CDR3: CASRRDRGNTEAFF
J: TRBJ1-1
size: few
D: TRBD1
V: TRBV9

DNA: TGCGCCAGCAGCTTGGTGGGTAGGGAAAATGAAAAACTGTTTTTT
CDR3: CASSLVGRENEKLFF
J: TRBJ1-4
size: -
D: -
V: TRBV5-1

DNA: TGTGCCAGTAGTATTGGGAGGACAGTCACCGGGGAGCTGTTTTTT
CDR3: CASSIGRTVTGELFF
J: TRBJ2-2
size: -
D: -
V: TRBV19

DNA: TGTGCCAGCAGCCCCCGGGGCGGGAGGGACCACAATGAGCAGTTCTTC
CDR3: CASSPRGGRDHNEQFF
J: TRBJ2-1
size: few
D: TRBD2
V: TRBV6-8

DNA: TGTGCTAGTGGTTTGGCATCCTTCGTCCGGGACAGGGTGAACACTGAAGCTTTCTTT
CDR3: CASGLASFVRDRVNTEAFF
J: TRBJ1-1
size: -
D: TRBD1
V: TRBV12-5

DNA: TGTGCCAGCAGTGAGCCCGGGACTAGCGGGAGGGCTTCCTACGAGCAGTACTTC
CDR3: CASSEPGTSGRASYEQYF
J: TRBJ2-7
size: few
D: TRBD2
V: TRBV6-8

DNA: TGTGCCAGCTCACAACCGGGCCCACCGAACACCGGGGAGCTGTTTTTT
CDR3: CASSQPGPPNTGELFF
J: TRBJ2-2
size: -
D: -
V: TRBV18

DNA: TGCAGCGTTGAACAGGGAGCCTACGAGCAGTACTTC
CDR3: CSVEQGAYEQYF
J: TRBJ2-7
size: -
D: -
V: TRBV29-1

DNA: TGTGCCTGGAGTAATAGTGGGTATGAGCAGTTCTTC
CDR3: CAWSNSGYEQFF
J: TRBJ2-1
size: -
D: -
V: TRBV30

DNA: TGTGCCAGTAGCCTAGGGCGGGACAGGGGGCAGGGTACTGAAGCTTTCTTT
CDR3: CASSLGRDRGQGTEAFF
J: TRBJ1-1
size: -
D: TRBD1
V: TRBV19

DNA: TGTGCCACCCAGGAGCGGGAGGGCTTCCCCGAGCAGTTCTTC
CDR3: CATQEREGFPEQFF
J: TRBJ2-1
size: -
D: TRBD2
V: TRBV15

DNA: TGTGCCAGCAGTTACCTGCCCCGGGTCGGGTCTAGCGGGAGAAATGAGCAGTTCTTC
CDR3: CASSYLPRVGSSGRNEQFF
J: TRBJ2-1
size: -
D: TRBD2
V: TRBV6-8

DNA: TGCAGCGTCCGACTAGCGGGAGGGACCGGGGAGCTGTTTTTT
CDR3: CSVRLAGGTGELFF
J: TRBJ2-2
size: once
D: TRBD2
V: TRBV29-1

DNA: TGCAGCGTCGGGGGGTCGGGGACAGCCTCCTACGAGCAGTACTTC
CDR3: CSVGGSGTASYEQYF
J: TRBJ2-7
size: few
D: -
V: TRBV29-1

DNA: TGTGCCAGCTCACCGGGGCTTTTTGGCGGACGCACAGATACGCAGTATTTT
CDR3: CASSPGLFGGRTDTQYF
J: TRBJ2-3
size: -
D: -
V: TRBV18

DNA: TGTGCCAGCAGCGTAGGGCCTTCGCTAAGCACAGATACGCAGTATTTT
CDR3: CASSVGPSLSTDTQYF
J: TRBJ2-3
size: -
D: -
V: TRBV9

DNA: TGTGCCAGTTCGGTTAGCGGGACTAGCTACAATGAGCAGTTCTTC
CDR3: CASSVSGTSYNEQFF
J: TRBJ2-1
size: -
D: TRBD2
V: TRBV19